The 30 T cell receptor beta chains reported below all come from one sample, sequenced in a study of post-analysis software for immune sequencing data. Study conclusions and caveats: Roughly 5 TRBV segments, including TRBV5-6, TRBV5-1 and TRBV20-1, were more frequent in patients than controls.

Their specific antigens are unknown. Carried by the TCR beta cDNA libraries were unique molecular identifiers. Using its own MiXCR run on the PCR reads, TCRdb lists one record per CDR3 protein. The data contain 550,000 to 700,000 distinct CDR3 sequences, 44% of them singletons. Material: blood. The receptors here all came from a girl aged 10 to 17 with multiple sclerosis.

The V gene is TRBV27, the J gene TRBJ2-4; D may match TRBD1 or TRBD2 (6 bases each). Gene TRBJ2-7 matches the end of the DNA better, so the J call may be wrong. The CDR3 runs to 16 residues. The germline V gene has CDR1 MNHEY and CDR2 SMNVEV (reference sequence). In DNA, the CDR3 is TGTGCCAGCAGTTCGCTGACAGGAGGGCCCCTCTACGAGCAGTACTTC. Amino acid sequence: CASSSLTGGPLYEQYF.

As DNA, the CDR3 is TGTGCCACCAGCGAAGGGGGACACCTCCAAGAGACCCAGTACTTC. Amino acid sequence: CATSEGGHLQETQYF. This chain uses TRBV24-1 with TRBJ2-7; D perhaps matches TRBD1 (6 bases). The end of the DNA fits TRBJ2-5 better, so the J call may be wrong. The CDR3 runs to 15 residues. Germline V gene lookup returns CDR1 KGHDR and CDR2 SFDVKD.

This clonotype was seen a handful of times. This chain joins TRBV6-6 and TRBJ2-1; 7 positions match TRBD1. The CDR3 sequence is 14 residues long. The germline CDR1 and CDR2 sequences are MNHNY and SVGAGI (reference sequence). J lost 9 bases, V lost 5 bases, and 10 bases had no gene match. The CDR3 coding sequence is TGTGCCAGCAGTCGGACAGGTGATTTCCCTGAGCAGTTCTTC. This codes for CASSRTGDFPEQFF.

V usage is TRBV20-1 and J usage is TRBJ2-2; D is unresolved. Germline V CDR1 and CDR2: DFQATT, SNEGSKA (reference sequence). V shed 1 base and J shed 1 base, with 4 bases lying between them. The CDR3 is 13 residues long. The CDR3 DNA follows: TGCAGTGCTAGAGGAGGGAACACCGGGGAGCTGTTTTTT. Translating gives CSARGGNTGELFF.

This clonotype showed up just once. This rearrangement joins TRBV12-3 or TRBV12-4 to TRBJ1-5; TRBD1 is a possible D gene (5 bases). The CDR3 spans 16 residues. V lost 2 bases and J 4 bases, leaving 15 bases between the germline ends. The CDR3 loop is CASSLLSAGGNQPQHF. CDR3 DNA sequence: TGTGCCAGCAGTTTACTTTCTGCGGGGGGTAATCAGCCCCAGCATTTT.

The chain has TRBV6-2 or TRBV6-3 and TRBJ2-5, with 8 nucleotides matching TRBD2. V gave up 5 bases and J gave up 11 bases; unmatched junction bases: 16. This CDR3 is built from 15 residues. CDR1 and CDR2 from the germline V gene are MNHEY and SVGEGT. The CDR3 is CASSLWAGGYNEQYF. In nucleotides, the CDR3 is TGTGCCAGCAGTCTTTGGGCGGGAGGCTACAATGAGCAGTACTTC.

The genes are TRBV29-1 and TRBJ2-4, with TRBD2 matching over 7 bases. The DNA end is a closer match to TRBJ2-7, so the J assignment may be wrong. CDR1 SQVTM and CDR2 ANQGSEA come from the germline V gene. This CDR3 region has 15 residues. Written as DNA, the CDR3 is TGCAGCGTTGAAGATCGGACTAGGTCCTATGACGAGCAGTACTTC. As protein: CSVEDRTRSYDEQYF.

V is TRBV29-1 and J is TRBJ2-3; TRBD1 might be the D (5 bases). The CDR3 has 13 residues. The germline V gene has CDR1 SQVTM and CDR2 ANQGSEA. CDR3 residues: CTGRQLHTDTQYF. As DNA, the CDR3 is TGCACTGGGCGACAGCTTCACACAGATACGCAGTATTTT.

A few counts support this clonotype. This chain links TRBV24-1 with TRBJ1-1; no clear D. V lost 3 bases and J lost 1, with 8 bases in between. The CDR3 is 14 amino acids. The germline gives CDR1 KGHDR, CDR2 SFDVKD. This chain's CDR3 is CATSDPDTNTEAFF. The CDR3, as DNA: TGTGCCACCAGTGATCCTGACACGAACACTGAAGCTTTCTTT.

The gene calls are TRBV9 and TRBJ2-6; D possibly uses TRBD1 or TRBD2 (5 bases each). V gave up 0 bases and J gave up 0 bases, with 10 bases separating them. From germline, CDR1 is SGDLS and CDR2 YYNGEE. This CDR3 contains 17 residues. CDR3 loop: CASSVDGGSSGANVLTF. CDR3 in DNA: TGTGCCAGCAGCGTAGATGGGGGAAGCTCTGGGGCCAACGTCCTGACTTTC.

CDR3 sequence reads: CASSHSRDSSYNEQFF. CDR3 in DNA: TGCGCCAGCAGCCATTCTAGGGATAGCTCCTACAATGAGCAGTTCTTC. The rearrangement links TRBV4-1 to TRBJ2-1; D unclear. The ends were cut back, 3 bases at V and 0 bases at J, with 12 bases in the middle. This CDR3 is built from 16 residues. From germline, CDR1 is MGHRA and CDR2 YSYEKL.

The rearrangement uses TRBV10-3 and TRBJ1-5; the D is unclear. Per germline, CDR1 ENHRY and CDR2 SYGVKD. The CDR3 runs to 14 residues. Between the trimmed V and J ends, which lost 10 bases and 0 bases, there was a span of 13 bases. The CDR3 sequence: CASSRRHSNQPQHF. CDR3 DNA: TGTGCCAGCAGCCGACGGCATAGCAATCAGCCCCAGCATTTT.

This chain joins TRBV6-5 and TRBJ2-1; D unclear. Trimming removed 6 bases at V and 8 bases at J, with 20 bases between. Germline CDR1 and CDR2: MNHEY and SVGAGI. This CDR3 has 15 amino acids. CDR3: CASRQGPTSCYEQFF. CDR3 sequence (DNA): TGTGCCAGCAGACAAGGACCGACTTCATGCTATGAGCAGTTCTTC.

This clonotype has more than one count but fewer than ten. The CDR3 loop is CASSYSGVPTDTQYF. In DNA, the CDR3 is TGTGCCAGCAGTTACTCAGGGGTCCCCACAGATACGCAGTATTTT. This sequence joins TRBV6-5 and TRBJ2-3; weak D call: TRBD1 (5 bases). In germline, CDR1 is MNHEY, CDR2 SVGAGI. The length of the CDR3 is 15 residues. V lost 0 bases and J 2 bases, leaving 9 bases between the germline ends.

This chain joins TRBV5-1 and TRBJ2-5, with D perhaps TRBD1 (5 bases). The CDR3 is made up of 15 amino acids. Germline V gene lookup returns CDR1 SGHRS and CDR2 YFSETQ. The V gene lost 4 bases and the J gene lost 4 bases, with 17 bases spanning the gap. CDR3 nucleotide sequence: TGCGCCAGCAGCCTGGGGCCAAAGCCCCCAGAGACCCAGTACTTC. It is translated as CASSLGPKPPETQYF. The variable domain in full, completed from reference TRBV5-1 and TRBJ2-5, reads KAGVTQTPRYLIKTRGQQVTLSCSPISGHRSVSWYQQTPGQGLQFLFEYFSETQRNKGNFPGRFSGRQFSNSRSEMNVSTLELGDSALYLCASSLGPKPPETQYFGPGTRLLVL.

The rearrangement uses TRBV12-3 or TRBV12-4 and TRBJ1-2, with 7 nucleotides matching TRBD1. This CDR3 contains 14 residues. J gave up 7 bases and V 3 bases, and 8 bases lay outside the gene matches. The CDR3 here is CASSLGQPVVGYTF. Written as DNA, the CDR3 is TGTGCCAGCAGTTTGGGACAGCCGGTGGTTGGCTACACCTTC.

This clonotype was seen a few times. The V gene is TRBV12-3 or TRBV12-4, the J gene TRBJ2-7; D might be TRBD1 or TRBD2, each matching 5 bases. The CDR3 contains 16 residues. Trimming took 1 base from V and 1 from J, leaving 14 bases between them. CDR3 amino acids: CASSLVPAGRSYEQYF. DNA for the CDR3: TGTGCCAGCAGTTTAGTCCCCGCAGGGAGATCCTACGAGCAGTACTTC.

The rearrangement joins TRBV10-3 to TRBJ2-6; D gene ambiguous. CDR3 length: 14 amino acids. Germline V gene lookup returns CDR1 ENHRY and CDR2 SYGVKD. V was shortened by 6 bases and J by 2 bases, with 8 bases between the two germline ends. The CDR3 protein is CAIREGTGANVLTF. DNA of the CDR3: TGTGCCATCAGAGAAGGAACTGGGGCCAACGTCCTGACTTTC.

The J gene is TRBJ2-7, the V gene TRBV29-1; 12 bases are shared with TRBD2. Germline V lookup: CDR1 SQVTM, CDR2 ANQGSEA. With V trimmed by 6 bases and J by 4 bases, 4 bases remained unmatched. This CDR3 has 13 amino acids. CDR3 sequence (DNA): TGCAGCGTCCTAGCGGGAGGGGATTACGAGCAGTACTTC. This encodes CSVLAGGDYEQYF.

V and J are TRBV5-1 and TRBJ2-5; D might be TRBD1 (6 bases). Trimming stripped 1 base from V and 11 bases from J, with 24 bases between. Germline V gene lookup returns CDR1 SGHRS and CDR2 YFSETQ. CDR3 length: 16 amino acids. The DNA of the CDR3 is TGCGCCAGCAGCTTGTCCAGCCTCGGACAGCGTGTGGCGCAGTACTTC. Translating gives CASSLSSLGQRVAQYF.

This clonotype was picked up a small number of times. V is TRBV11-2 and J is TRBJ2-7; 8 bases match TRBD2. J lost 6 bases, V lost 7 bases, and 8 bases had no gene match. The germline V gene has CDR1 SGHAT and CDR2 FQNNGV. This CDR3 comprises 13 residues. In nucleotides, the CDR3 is TGTGCCAGCACAATCGGGGGGGCCGGCGAGCAGTACTTC. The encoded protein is CASTIGGAGEQYF.

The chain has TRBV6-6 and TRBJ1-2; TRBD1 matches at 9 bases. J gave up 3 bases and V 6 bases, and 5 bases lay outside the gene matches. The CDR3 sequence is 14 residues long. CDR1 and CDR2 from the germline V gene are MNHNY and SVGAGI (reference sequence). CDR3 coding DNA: TGTGCCAGCAGCACTGGACAGGGGCACTATGGCTACACCTTC. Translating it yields CASSTGQGHYGYTF.

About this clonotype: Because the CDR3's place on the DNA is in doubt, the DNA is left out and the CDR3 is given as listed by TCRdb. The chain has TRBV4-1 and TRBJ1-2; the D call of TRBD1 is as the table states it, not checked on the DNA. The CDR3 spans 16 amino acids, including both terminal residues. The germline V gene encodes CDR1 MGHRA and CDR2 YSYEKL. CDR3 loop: CASSQNFGRGIYGHTF.

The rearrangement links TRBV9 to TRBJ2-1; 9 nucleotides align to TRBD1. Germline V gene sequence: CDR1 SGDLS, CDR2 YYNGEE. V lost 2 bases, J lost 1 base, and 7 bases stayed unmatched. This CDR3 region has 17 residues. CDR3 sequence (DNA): TGTGCCAGCAGCGTGGGGACAGGGCCCACTTCCTACAATGAGCAGTTCTTC. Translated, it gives CASSVGTGPTSYNEQFF.

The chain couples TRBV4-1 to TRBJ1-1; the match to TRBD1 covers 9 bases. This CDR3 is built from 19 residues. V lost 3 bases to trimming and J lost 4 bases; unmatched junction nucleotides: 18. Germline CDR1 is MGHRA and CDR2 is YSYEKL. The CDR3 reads CASSQPIWTGESRGTEAFF. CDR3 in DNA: TGCGCCAGCAGCCAGCCAATTTGGACAGGGGAATCAAGGGGCACTGAAGCTTTCTTT.

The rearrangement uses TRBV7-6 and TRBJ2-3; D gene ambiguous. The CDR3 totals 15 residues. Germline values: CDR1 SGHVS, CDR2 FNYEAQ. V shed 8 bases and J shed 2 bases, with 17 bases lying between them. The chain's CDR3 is CASSPLRQDTDTQYF. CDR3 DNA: TGTGCCAGCTCACCATTGAGGCAGGACACAGATACGCAGTATTTT. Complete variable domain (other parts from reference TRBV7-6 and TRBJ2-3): GAGVSQSPRYKVTKRGQDVALRCDPISGHVSLYWYRQALGQGPEFLTYFNYEAQQDKSGLPNDRFSAERPEGSISTLTIQRTEQRDSAMYRCASSPLRQDTDTQYFGPGTRLTVL.

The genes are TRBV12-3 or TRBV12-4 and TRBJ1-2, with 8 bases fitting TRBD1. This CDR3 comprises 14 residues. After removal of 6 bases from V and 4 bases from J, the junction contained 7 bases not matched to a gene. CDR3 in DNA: TGTGCCAGCAGGCCAGACAGGGGAGGCTATGGCTACACCTTC. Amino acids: CASRPDRGGYGYTF.

The CDR3 is CASSLSSAQDTQYF. DNA of the CDR3: TGCGCCAGCAGCTTATCTAGCGCACAAGATACGCAGTATTTT. The chain couples TRBV5-1 to TRBJ2-3, with D perhaps matching TRBD2 (6 bases). The CDR3 loop spans 14 amino acids. V was clipped by 2 bases and J by 5 bases, with 12 bases between them. Germline CDR1 reads SGHRS; CDR2 reads YFSETQ.

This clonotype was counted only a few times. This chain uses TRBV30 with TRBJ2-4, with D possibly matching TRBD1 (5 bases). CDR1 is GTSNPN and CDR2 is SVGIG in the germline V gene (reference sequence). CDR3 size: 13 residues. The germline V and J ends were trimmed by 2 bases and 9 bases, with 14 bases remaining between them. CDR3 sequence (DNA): TGTGCCTGGAGTCTCAATGCTAGGGGCATTCAGTACTTC. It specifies CAWSLNARGIQYF.

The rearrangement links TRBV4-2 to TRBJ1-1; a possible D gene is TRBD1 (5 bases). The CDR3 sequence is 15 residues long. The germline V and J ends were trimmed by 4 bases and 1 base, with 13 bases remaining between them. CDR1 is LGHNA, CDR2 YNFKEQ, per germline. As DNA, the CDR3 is TGTGCCAGCAGCCCCCGGGGCGGCGGGAACACTGAAGCTTTCTTT. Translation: CASSPRGGGNTEAFF.